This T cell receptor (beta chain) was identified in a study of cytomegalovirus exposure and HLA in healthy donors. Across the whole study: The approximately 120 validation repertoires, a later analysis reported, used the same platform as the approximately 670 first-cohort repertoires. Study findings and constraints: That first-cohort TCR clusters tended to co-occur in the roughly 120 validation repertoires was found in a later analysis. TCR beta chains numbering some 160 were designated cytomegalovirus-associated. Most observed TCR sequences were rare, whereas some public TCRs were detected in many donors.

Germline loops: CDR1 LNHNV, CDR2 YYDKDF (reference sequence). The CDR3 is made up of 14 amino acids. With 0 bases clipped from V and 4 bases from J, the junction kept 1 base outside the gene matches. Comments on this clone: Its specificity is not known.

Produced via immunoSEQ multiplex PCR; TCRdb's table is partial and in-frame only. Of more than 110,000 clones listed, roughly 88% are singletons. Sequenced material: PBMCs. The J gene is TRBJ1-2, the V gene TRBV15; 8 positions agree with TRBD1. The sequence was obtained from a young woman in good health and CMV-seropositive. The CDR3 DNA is TGTGCCACCAGCAGAGAAACAGGGGGCTATGGCTACACCTTC. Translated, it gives CATSRETGGYGYTF. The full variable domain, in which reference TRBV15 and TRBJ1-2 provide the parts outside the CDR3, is DAMVIQNPRYQVTQFGKPVTLSCSQTLNHNVMYWYQQKSSQAPKLLFHYYDKDFNNEADTPDNFQSRRPNTSFCFLDIRSPGLGDTAMYLCATSRETGGYGYTFGSGTRLTVV.